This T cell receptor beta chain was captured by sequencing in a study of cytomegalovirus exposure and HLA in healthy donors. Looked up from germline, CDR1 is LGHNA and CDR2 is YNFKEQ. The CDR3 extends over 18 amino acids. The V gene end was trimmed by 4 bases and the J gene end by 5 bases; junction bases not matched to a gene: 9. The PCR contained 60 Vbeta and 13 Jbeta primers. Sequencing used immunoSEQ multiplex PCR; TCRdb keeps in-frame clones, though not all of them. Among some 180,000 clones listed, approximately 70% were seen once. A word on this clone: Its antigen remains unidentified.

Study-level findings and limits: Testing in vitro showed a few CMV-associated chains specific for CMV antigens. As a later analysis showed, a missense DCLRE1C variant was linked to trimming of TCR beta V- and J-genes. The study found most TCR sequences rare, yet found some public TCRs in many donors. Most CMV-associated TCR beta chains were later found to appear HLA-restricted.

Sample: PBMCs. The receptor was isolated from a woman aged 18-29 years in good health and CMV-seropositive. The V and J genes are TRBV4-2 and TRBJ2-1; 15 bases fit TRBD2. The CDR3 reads CASSLGTSGGILDNEQFF. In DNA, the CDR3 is TGTGCCAGCAGCCTCGGGACTAGCGGGGGGATTTTAGACAATGAGCAGTTCTTC.